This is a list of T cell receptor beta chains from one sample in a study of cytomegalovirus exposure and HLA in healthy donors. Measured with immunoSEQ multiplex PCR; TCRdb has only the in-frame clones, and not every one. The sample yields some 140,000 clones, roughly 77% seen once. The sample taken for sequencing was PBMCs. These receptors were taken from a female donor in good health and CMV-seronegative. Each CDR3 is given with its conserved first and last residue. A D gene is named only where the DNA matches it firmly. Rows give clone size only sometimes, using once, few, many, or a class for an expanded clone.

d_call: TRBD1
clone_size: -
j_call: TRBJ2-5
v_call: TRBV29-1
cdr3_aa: CSARTGYQETQYF
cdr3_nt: TGCAGCGCTCGGACAGGGTACCAAGAGACCCAGTACTTC

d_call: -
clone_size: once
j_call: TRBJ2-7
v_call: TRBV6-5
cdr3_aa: CASRTGTAGFYEQYF
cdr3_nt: TGTGCCAGCAGGACCGGGACTGCGGGCTTTTACGAGCAGTACTTC

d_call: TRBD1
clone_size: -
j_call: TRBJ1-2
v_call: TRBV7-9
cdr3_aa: CASSLVGTGGYGYTF
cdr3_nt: TGTGCCAGCAGCTTAGTAGGGACAGGCGGTTATGGCTACACCTTC

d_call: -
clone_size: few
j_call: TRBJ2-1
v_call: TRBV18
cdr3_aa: CASSPGDWDNEQFF
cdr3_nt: TGTGCCAGCTCACCAGGGGACTGGGACAATGAGCAGTTCTTC

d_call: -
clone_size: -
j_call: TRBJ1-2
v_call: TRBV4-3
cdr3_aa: CASSQNTGTGTGYTF
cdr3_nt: TGCGCCAGCAGCCAGAATACAGGGACGGGTACTGGCTACACCTTC

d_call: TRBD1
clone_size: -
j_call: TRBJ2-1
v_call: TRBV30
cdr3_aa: CAWSRDSNEQFF
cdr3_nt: TGTGCCTGGAGTAGGGACAGCAATGAGCAGTTCTTC

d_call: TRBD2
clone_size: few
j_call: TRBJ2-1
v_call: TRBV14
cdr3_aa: CASSRAGTSRYNEQFF
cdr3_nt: TGTGCCAGCAGCCGCGCCGGGACTAGCAGATACAATGAGCAGTTCTTC

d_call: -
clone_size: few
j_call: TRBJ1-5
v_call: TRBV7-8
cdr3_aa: CASSENYGGNQPQHF
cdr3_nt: TGTGCCAGCAGCGAGAACTATGGCGGCAATCAGCCCCAGCATTTT

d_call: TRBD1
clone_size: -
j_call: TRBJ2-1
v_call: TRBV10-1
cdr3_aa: CASRPGQDYNEQFF
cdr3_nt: TGCGCCAGCAGACCGGGACAGGACTACAATGAGCAGTTCTTC

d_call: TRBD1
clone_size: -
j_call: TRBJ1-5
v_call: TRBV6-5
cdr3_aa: CASRRDSTQPQHF
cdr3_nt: TGTGCCAGCAGAAGGGACAGTACTCAGCCCCAGCATTTT

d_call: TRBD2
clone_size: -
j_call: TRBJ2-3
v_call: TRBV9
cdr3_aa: CASSVSGLAGGPYTDTQYF
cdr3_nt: TGTGCCAGCAGCGTTTCCGGACTAGCGGGAGGGCCCTACACAGATACGCAGTATTTT

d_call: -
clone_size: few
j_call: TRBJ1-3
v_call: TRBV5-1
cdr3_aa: CASSGTGGRGNTIYF
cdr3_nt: TGCGCCAGCAGCGGGACGGGGGGACGTGGAAACACCATATATTTT

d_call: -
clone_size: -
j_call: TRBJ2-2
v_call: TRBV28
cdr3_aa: CASEGSTGELFF
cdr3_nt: TGTGCCAGCGAGGGATCAACCGGGGAGCTGTTTTTT

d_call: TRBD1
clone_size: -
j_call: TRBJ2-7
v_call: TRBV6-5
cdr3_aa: CASSYHQGENEQYF
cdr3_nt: TGTGCCAGCAGTTACCATCAGGGGGAGAACGAGCAGTACTTC

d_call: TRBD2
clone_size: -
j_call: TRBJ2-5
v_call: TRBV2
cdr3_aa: CASSGGLAGEETQYF
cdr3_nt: TGTGCCAGCAGTGGGGGACTAGCGGGAGAAGAGACCCAGTACTTC

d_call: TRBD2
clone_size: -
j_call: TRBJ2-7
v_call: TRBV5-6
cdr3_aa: CASSFGGGAREQYF
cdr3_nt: TGTGCCAGCAGCTTTGGCGGGGGGGCCCGCGAGCAGTACTTC

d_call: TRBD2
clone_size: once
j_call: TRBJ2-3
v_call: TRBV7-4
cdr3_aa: CASSLGLAVVTQYF
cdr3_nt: TGTGCCAGCAGCCTCGGACTAGCCGTTGTCACGCAGTATTTT

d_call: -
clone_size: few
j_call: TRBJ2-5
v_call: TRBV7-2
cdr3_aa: CASSEQGLEGETQYF
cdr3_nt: TGTGCCAGCAGCGAACAGGGGTTGGAGGGGGAGACCCAGTACTTC

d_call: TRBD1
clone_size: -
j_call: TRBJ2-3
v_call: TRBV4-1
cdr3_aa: CASSPGQGADTQYF
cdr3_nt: TGCGCCAGCAGCCCCGGACAGGGAGCCGATACGCAGTATTTT

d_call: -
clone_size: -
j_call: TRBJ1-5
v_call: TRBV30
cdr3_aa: CAWSGGYSNQPQHF
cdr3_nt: TGTGCCTGGAGTGGCGGTTATAGCAATCAGCCCCAGCATTTT

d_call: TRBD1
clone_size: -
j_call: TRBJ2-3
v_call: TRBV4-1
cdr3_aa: CASSQAPDRGLLDTQYF
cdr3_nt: TGCGCCAGCAGCCAAGCTCCGGACAGGGGGTTACTCGATACGCAGTATTTT

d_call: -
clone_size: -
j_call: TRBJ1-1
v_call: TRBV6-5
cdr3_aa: CASRSNTEAFF
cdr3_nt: TGTGCCAGCCGGAGTAACACTGAAGCTTTCTTT

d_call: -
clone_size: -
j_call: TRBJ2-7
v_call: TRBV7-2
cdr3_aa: CASSSQPVEAEQYF
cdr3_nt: TGTGCCAGCAGCTCTCAGCCGGTAGAGGCCGAGCAGTACTTC

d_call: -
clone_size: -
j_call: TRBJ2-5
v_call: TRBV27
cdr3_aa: CASRSRVGELAETQYF
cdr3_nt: TGTGCCAGCAGGAGCCGGGTGGGAGAGCTCGCGGAGACCCAGTACTTC

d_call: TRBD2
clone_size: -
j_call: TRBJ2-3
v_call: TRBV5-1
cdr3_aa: CASSLAEEASGGTGYF
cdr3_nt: TGCGCCAGCAGCTTGGCCGAGGAGGCTAGCGGGGGTACGGGGTATTTT

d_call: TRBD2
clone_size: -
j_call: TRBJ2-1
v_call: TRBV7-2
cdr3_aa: CASSLQSGRAGNNEQFF
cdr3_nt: TGTGCCAGCAGCTTACAGAGCGGGAGGGCCGGGAACAATGAGCAGTTCTTC

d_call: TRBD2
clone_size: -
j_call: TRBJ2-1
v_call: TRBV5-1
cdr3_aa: CASSLGWTSHNEQFF
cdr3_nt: TGCGCCAGCAGCTTGGGATGGACTAGCCACAATGAGCAGTTCTTC

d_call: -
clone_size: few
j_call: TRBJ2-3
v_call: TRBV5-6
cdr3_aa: CASSLDWRTDTQYF
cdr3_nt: TGTGCCAGCAGCTTGGATTGGAGAACAGATACGCAGTATTTT

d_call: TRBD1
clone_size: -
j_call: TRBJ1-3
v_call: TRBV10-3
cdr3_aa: CAISESRGRGNTIYF
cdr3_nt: TGTGCCATCAGTGAAAGCAGGGGGAGAGGAAACACCATATATTTT